These T cell receptor beta chains were read from a single sample in a study of early T cells in non-severe SARS-CoV-2 infection. In TCRdb, the 5' RACE reads were re-called with MiXCR into one record per CDR3 protein. This sample carries about 80,000 distinct CDR3 sequences, 14% of them seen once, and the ten largest clones take roughly 9.8%. Sequencing was done on a sample of whole blood. All receptors derive from an adult who was a healthcare worker with PCR-confirmed SARS-CoV-2 infection or an uninfected control (not recorded which). Each CDR3 is given with its conserved first and last residue. A D gene is named only where the DNA matches it firmly. For some rows the clone size is stated as once, few or many, or as a class when expanded; others skip it.

CDR3aa: CASSQDQGGTEAFF
CDR3nt: TGCGCCAGCAGCCAAGATCAAGGGGGCACTGAAGCTTTCTTT
d_gene: NA
v_gene: TRBV4-3
j_gene: TRBJ1-1
abundance: once

CDR3aa: CASRLGQERNTQYF
CDR3nt: TGTGCCAGCAGGCTCGGACAGGAGAGAAATACGCAGTATTTT
d_gene: TRBD1
v_gene: TRBV6-1
j_gene: TRBJ2-3
abundance: many

CDR3aa: CSASRSGARYNEQFF
CDR3nt: TGCAGTGCTAGCCGTAGCGGGGCCCGATACAATGAGCAGTTCTTC
d_gene: TRBD2
v_gene: TRBV20-1
j_gene: TRBJ2-1
abundance: few

CDR3aa: CASSRRGAVTNSPLHF
CDR3nt: TGTGCCAGCAGCCGCCGAGGTGCTGTTACTAATTCACCCCTCCACTTT
d_gene: NA
v_gene: TRBV6-2/TRBV6-3
j_gene: TRBJ1-6
abundance: NA

CDR3aa: CASSLSSSYNSPLHF
CDR3nt: TGTGCCAGCAGCTTATCCAGCTCCTATAATTCACCCCTCCACTTT
d_gene: NA
v_gene: TRBV7-3
j_gene: TRBJ1-6
abundance: many

CDR3aa: CATSRARGDSNEKLFF
CDR3nt: TGTGCCACCAGCAGGGCCCGGGGGGACTCTAATGAAAAACTGTTTTTT
d_gene: NA
v_gene: TRBV15
j_gene: TRBJ1-4
abundance: NA

CDR3aa: CASSQDQAGHPYNEQFF
CDR3nt: TGCGCCAGCAGCCAAGATCAGGCGGGTCATCCCTACAATGAGCAGTTCTTC
d_gene: NA
v_gene: TRBV4-3
j_gene: TRBJ2-1
abundance: few

CDR3aa: CASSSPRAGGPYNEQFF
CDR3nt: TGTGCCAGCAGTTCCCCTAGAGCGGGGGGGCCCTACAATGAGCAGTTCTTC
d_gene: TRBD2
v_gene: TRBV6-5
j_gene: TRBJ2-1
abundance: many

CDR3aa: CASSLRSNTGELFF
CDR3nt: TGTGCCAGCAGTCTACGGTCGAACACCGGGGAGCTGTTTTTT
d_gene: NA
v_gene: TRBV6-1
j_gene: TRBJ2-2
abundance: NA

CDR3aa: CSVGQGKDGYTF
CDR3nt: TGCAGCGTTGGACAGGGGAAAGATGGCTACACCTTC
d_gene: TRBD1
v_gene: TRBV29-1
j_gene: TRBJ1-2
abundance: NA

CDR3aa: CASSVGTSGKDTQYF
CDR3nt: TGTGCCAGCAGCGTTGGGACTAGCGGGAAAGATACGCAGTATTTT
d_gene: TRBD2
v_gene: TRBV9
j_gene: TRBJ2-3
abundance: once

CDR3aa: CASSYPDRGQPVNTEAFF
CDR3nt: TGTGCCAGCAGTTACCCGGACAGGGGGCAGCCAGTGAACACTGAAGCTTTCTTT
d_gene: TRBD1
v_gene: TRBV6-2/TRBV6-3
j_gene: TRBJ1-1
abundance: few

CDR3aa: CASSTRTGGVVNSPLHF
CDR3nt: TGTGCCAGCAGTACGAGGACAGGGGGCGTCGTAAATTCACCCCTCCACTTT
d_gene: TRBD1
v_gene: TRBV2
j_gene: TRBJ1-6
abundance: few

CDR3aa: CASSIMAANTGELFF
CDR3nt: TGTGCCAGTAGTATCATGGCAGCGAACACCGGGGAGCTGTTTTTT
d_gene: NA
v_gene: TRBV19
j_gene: TRBJ2-2
abundance: NA

CDR3aa: CSAHSLAGGTDTQYF
CDR3nt: TGCAGTGCTCATTCACTAGCGGGGGGGACAGATACGCAGTATTTT
d_gene: TRBD2
v_gene: TRBV20-1
j_gene: TRBJ2-3
abundance: few

CDR3aa: CASSPWTGSGEKLFF
CDR3nt: TGTGCCAGCAGTCCGTGGACAGGGTCAGGTGAAAAACTGTTTTTT
d_gene: TRBD1
v_gene: TRBV28
j_gene: TRBJ1-4
abundance: once

CDR3aa: CASSQVPLRPRERYEQYF
CDR3nt: TGTGCCAGCAGCCAAGTTCCCTTGAGGCCCAGAGAACGCTACGAGCAGTACTTC
d_gene: NA
v_gene: TRBV3-1
j_gene: TRBJ2-7
abundance: few

CDR3aa: CSARDGSRGLNTEAFF
CDR3nt: TGCAGTGCTAGAGATGGTTCGAGGGGTTTGAACACTGAAGCTTTCTTT
d_gene: NA
v_gene: TRBV20-1
j_gene: TRBJ1-1
abundance: NA

CDR3aa: CASSYNRLAAETQYF
CDR3nt: TGTGCCAGCAGTTACAATAGACTAGCCGCGGAGACCCAGTACTTC
d_gene: TRBD2
v_gene: TRBV6-2/TRBV6-3
j_gene: TRBJ2-5
abundance: NA

CDR3aa: CASSSTGTLSTDTQFF
CDR3nt: TGTGCCAGCAGCTCGACCGGGACCCTAAGCACAGATACGCAGTTTTTT
d_gene: NA
v_gene: TRBV7-9
j_gene: TRBJ2-3
abundance: many

CDR3aa: CASSIQSRTDTGELFF
CDR3nt: TGTGCCAGCAGCATTCAATCCCGGACCGACACCGGGGAGCTGTTTTTT
d_gene: NA
v_gene: TRBV11-2
j_gene: TRBJ2-2
abundance: NA

CDR3aa: CASSRQGAHRELFF
CDR3nt: TGCGCCAGCAGTCGACAGGGAGCCCACCGGGAGCTGTTTTTT
d_gene: TRBD1
v_gene: TRBV5-1
j_gene: TRBJ2-2
abundance: NA

CDR3aa: CASSFYLPGEGLSSYNSPLHF
CDR3nt: TGTGCCAGCAGCTTTTACTTGCCAGGGGAAGGCCTCAGCTCCTATAATTCACCCCTCCACTTT
d_gene: NA
v_gene: TRBV11-2
j_gene: TRBJ1-6
abundance: few

CDR3aa: CASSRLGQPALYEQYF
CDR3nt: TGTGCCAGCAGCAGACTGGGACAGCCAGCTCTCTACGAGCAGTACTTC
d_gene: TRBD1
v_gene: TRBV19
j_gene: TRBJ2-7
abundance: NA

CDR3aa: CSVALSSYEQYF
CDR3nt: TGCAGCGTTGCCCTAAGCTCCTACGAGCAGTACTTC
d_gene: NA
v_gene: TRBV29-1
j_gene: TRBJ2-7
abundance: NA

CDR3aa: CASTSSYQPQHF
CDR3nt: TGTGCCAGCACCTCGTCCTATCAGCCCCAGCATTTT
d_gene: NA
v_gene: TRBV6-2/TRBV6-3
j_gene: TRBJ1-5
abundance: NA

CDR3aa: CASSLTSGGSYEQYF
CDR3nt: TGTGCCAGCAGCCTGACTAGCGGGGGGTCCTACGAGCAGTACTTC
d_gene: TRBD2
v_gene: TRBV5-4
j_gene: TRBJ2-7
abundance: few

CDR3aa: CASSVGLVGNTEAFF
CDR3nt: TGTGCCAGCAGTGTAGGTCTTGTCGGGAACACTGAAGCTTTCTTT
d_gene: NA
v_gene: TRBV6-1
j_gene: TRBJ1-1
abundance: NA

CDR3aa: CASSPFLAGASTYEQYF
CDR3nt: TGTGCCAGCAGCCCCTTTCTAGCGGGGGCGAGCACCTACGAGCAGTACTTC
d_gene: TRBD2
v_gene: TRBV4-2
j_gene: TRBJ2-7
abundance: NA

CDR3aa: CSVGGQGNQPQHF
CDR3nt: TGCAGCGTGGGCGGGCAGGGCAATCAGCCCCAGCATTTT
d_gene: NA
v_gene: TRBV29-1
j_gene: TRBJ1-5
abundance: few

CDR3aa: CASSLGVRSGNTIYF
CDR3nt: TGTGCCAGCAGCTTAGGGGTTCGCTCTGGAAACACCATATATTTT
d_gene: NA
v_gene: TRBV11-2
j_gene: TRBJ1-3
abundance: NA

CDR3aa: CASSLGGQGGNSPLHF
CDR3nt: TGTGCCAGCAGCTTGGGGGGACAGGGAGGCAATTCACCCCTCCACTTT
d_gene: TRBD1
v_gene: TRBV5-6
j_gene: TRBJ1-6
abundance: NA

CDR3aa: CAHLPVGRGGHYEQYF
CDR3nt: TGTGCTCACCTACCGGTTGGTCGGGGGGGACACTACGAGCAGTACTTC
d_gene: TRBD2
v_gene: TRBV19
j_gene: TRBJ2-7
abundance: few

CDR3aa: CASSPRQVGGGYTF
CDR3nt: TGTGCCAGCAGTCCCCGACAGGTCGGTGGAGGCTACACCTTC
d_gene: NA
v_gene: TRBV6-2/TRBV6-3
j_gene: TRBJ1-2
abundance: many

CDR3aa: CASSLTGTVLYGYTF
CDR3nt: TGTGCCAGCTCCCTTACAGGGACAGTCCTCTATGGCTACACCTTC
d_gene: TRBD1
v_gene: TRBV18
j_gene: TRBJ1-2
abundance: few

CDR3aa: CASSGGTGSSYEQYF
CDR3nt: TGTGCCAGCAGCGGTGGGACAGGGAGCTCCTACGAGCAGTACTTC
d_gene: TRBD1
v_gene: TRBV7-2
j_gene: TRBJ2-7
abundance: many

CDR3aa: CASSPSGSNGLDTQYF
CDR3nt: TGTGCCAGCAGTCCCTCGGGGAGCAACGGTTTAGATACGCAGTATTTT
d_gene: NA
v_gene: TRBV12-3/TRBV12-4
j_gene: TRBJ2-3
abundance: NA

CDR3aa: CASSLDRGHWEPQHF
CDR3nt: TGTGCCAGCAGCTTGGACAGGGGGCATTGGGAGCCCCAGCATTTT
d_gene: TRBD1
v_gene: TRBV7-2
j_gene: TRBJ1-5
abundance: few